Described below is a single TCR beta chain sequence and its context. What antigen it recognizes has not been identified. There are no base qualities to consult, and no much larger clone falls within one base. The cohort was made up of under 800 healthy bone marrow donors. At the time of sampling, all cohort members were nominally healthy, though unrecorded immune exposures were likely present. The donor was CMV seronegative and was included in the group of over 300 seronegative cohort members. A peripheral blood sample was collected from each donor, and TCR beta sequencing was performed on peripheral blood mononuclear cells. The Qiagen DNeasy Blood Extraction Kit was used to extract genomic DNA from the blood cell samples. The data were taken from a study of cytomegalovirus exposure and HLA in healthy donors (dated by TCRdb to about 2017). Broadly, across the study: According to an earlier analysis of around 600 of the donors, 200 million or so T cells yielded some 120 million unique TCR beta sequences and 276 Gb of sequence data. A later analysis re-examined previously published TCR beta repertoires from about 670 donors and added high-resolution HLA genotyping to investigate patterns of TCR occurrence. Roughly 300 gigabases of sequencing data and around 90 million unique TCR sequences made up an early release that covered several hundred HLA-typed donors. Among about 370 genotyped donors of the cohort, an average of around 250,000 unique TCR beta nucleotide sequences was sequenced per donor, of which about 19% were non-productive. High-throughput TCR immunosequencing, statistical association of individual TCRs with disease status, and machine learning were combined to predict cytomegalovirus infection status. Roughly 5 DR-DQ haplotypes were handled as single units for association and clustering, since linkage in the cohort was strong. Donor age, sex, ethnicity and CMV serostatus were collected together with the repertoire data. A later genetic analysis took genome-wide SNP genotypes for about three fifths of the 666 donors and used that subset as a discovery cohort. Using immunosequencing, the study profiled T cell repertoires from about 650 subjects and related those repertoires to cytomegalovirus serostatus. In addition to the first cohort of 666 subjects, a separate validation cohort of 120 different subjects was used. The study was designed to test whether signatures of past pathogen exposure could be identified by cataloging public T cell receptors. Of the roughly 400 genotyped donors, 65% to 90% fell in the genetic ancestry cluster associated with self-reported Caucasian donors. Both class I and class II loci were covered by HLA typing, at four-digit resolution. The later analysis used no new phenotypic data to find candidate immune exposures, relying instead on TCR beta sequences and their occurrence across donors. Every repertoire in the discovery cohort had been generated on one and the same sequencing platform. An earlier analysis of fewer than 700 of the donors applied high-throughput TCR beta sequencing to assess whether each TCR beta V gene segment acted as functional or pseudogenic. The number of typed donors differed by locus: about 629-630 for A, B, C, DRB1 and DQB1; 522 for DQA1; some 590 for DPA1; and some 450 for DPB1. The investigation overall reported the following: Some IMGT-functional V segments, including TRBV6-2 and TRBV6-3, could not be told apart with the 87-base-pair reads, so those segments were excluded. In both the original and validation cohorts, the classifier was reported to diagnose cytomegalovirus status with high specificity and sensitivity. A later analysis found that HLA-associated TCR beta chains were more clonally expanded and had lower generation probabilities than equally common non-associated chains. According to the authors, the approach could potentially be generalized to other disease states and immunological phenotypes. According to a later analysis, TCR association rates differed among HLA loci, with DRB1 alleles showing the most associated TCRs and HLA-C alleles showing the fewest. Presence/absence analyses assumed roughly uniform sequencing depth across donors, an assumption that may not hold. A cluster of highly shared sequence variants was judged likely to be a technical artifact of the sequencing pipeline. A total of fewer than 200 TCR beta chains were listed by the study as associated with cytomegalovirus. Most CMV-associated TCR beta chains appeared to be HLA-restricted in a later analysis, and the HLA associations seemed to be driven largely by CMV exposure. A later analysis associated 16,951 TCR beta sequences with specific HLA alleles at a false discovery rate of 0.05. A later genetic analysis reported fewer N-insertions in productive TCRs among donors in an Asian-associated ancestry cluster than the roughly 700-donor mean. Only TCR beta chains were sequenced in this cohort, and the absence of alpha or paired-chain data limited detectable features. The only immune exposure information available for the cohort was CMV serostatus. A later analysis reported that several top co-occurrence clusters appeared linked to parvovirus B19, influenza, CMV and Epstein-Barr virus. Because counts were too low, about 18 rarely observed V segments, including chromosome 9 orphons, were excluded from the earlier analysis of some 540 of the donors. Strong co-occurrence of HLA alleles, especially DR and DQ, made assigning TCR associations to individual alleles difficult. Most TCR sequences were observed very rarely across donors, whereas some public TCRs were present in many individuals. A later genetic analysis associated a missense DCLRE1C variant with V-gene and J-gene trimming of TCR beta chains, and an independent cohort replicated the association. Because HLA typing was unavailable for some donors at each locus, only the typed subset was used in association tests. A few of the identified cytomegalovirus-associated TCR beta chains were confirmed in vitro to be specific for cytomegalovirus antigens. In an earlier analysis of about 540 of the donors, most TCR beta V segments were observed in productive rearrangements about 87% or about 30% of the time, broadly matching IMGT annotations. Linkage disequilibrium might explain the correlated functional status among segregating V segments, but an unknown experimental factor could not be excluded. A further reported finding was that TCR beta sequences accurately predicted the HLA-A and HLA-B alleles for most subjects in the first cohort.

The protocol used for the library was the immunoSEQ multiplex PCR assay. The multiplex PCR relied on a mix of 60 forward primers for TCR Vbeta segments and 13 reverse primers for TCR Jbeta segments. The CDR3 region of rearranged TCR beta genes was amplified from genomic DNA by a multiplex PCR assay. On the Illumina HiSeq System, the amplified TCR beta libraries were sequenced as 87-base-pair reads. The authors processed their data as follows. A later analysis tallied 75 million to 95 million unique TCR beta chains across the 660 or so repertoires, and about 12 million of those chains were shared by two or more donors. To remove PCR and sequencing errors, raw reads were error-corrected and collapsed into unique sequences using a nearest-neighbor algorithm that merged closely related sequences. CDR3 sequences were aligned to IMGT reference sequences to assign V, D and J gene segments. For a sequence to be retained, a match of at least six nucleotides to both a V gene segment and a J gene segment was required. A rearrangement counted as productive if the CDR3 had no stop codons and remained in frame with V and J, and every other rearrangement counted as non-productive. CDR3 was defined according to IMGT convention as the region running from the second conserved V-encoded cysteine to the conserved J-encoded phenylalanine. The earlier analysis of more than 450 of the donors excluded sequences that lacked an unambiguous match to a single V gene segment. In an earlier analysis of approximately 550 of the donors, V segments were called functional above 56.7% productive rearrangements and were called segregating when the between-donor standard deviation exceeded 5%. A statistical classification framework was built to diagnose cytomegalovirus status from the catalog of TCR beta chain sequences. V and J gene assignment, in a later analysis, came from comparing TCR nucleotide sequences with IMGT/GENE-DB human TR gene sequences. Using the TCRdist pipeline, a later analysis assigned CDR3 sequences along with most-parsimonious VDJ recombination scenarios. In a later analysis, every TCR beta chain was defined by the combination of its CDR3 amino acid sequence and its V-gene family, and reads without a unique V-gene family were dropped. To address suspected cross-contamination and a sequencing artifact, a later analysis removed roughly 580 highly shared, low-generation-probability nucleotide sequences. For each public chain, a later analysis derived a clonal expansion index from normalized ranks of inferred template counts within each repertoire. In a later analysis, generation probabilities were computed using a VDJ recombination model fitted to out-of-frame rearrangements, and the results were checked against IGoR. Hypergeometric tests were used in a later analysis to score TCR-TCR, TCR-HLA and TCR-CMV co-occurrence, with a repertoire-size bias correction applied to the TCR pairs. In a later analysis, false discovery rates were estimated by permuting HLA or CMV assignments 20 times. In a later analysis, co-occurring TCRs were grouped using DBSCAN, with TCRdist sequence similarity added in when clustering inside HLA-allele-positive subsets. For co-occurrence clustering, repertoires with fewer than 30,000 or more than 120,000 public chains were excluded, along with roughly 5 repertoires with anomalous nucleotide sharing. TCRdb limited this immuneACCESS table to in-frame rearrangements with V and J called. A share of clones is missing; checked studies link under half to unresolved V genes, and the rest is unexplained. The V and J calls and clone size come from that table; D and trimming were worked out from the DNA. The sample table shows approximately 130,000 clones, and approximately 79% are seen once. The ten biggest clones cover less than 1.1% of the sample.

Germline trimming amounts to 5 bases on V and 1 base on J, with 6 as the count of junction bases outside the gene matches. The germline V gene (reference sequence) yields SEHNR for CDR1 and FQNEAQ for CDR2. From the cysteine up to the phenylalanine, the CDR3 has a length of 17 residues. Of all the DNA, just the CDR3 is kept, 51 bases in frame from base 1. Sequenced: PBMCs. The chain joins TRBV7-9 to TRBJ2-5, and 14 junction bases match TRBD2. This receptor was obtained from a male donor in good health and CMV-seronegative. The CDR3 region: CASSPGLAGGIQETQYF. The nucleotides are TGTGCCAGCAGCCCAGGACTAGCGGGGGGTATCCAAGAGACCCAGTACTTC.